This T cell receptor (beta chain) comes out of a study of T cells in narcolepsy. At the level of the study: Healthy controls were enrolled alongside patients with narcolepsy type 1 or type 2. Study outcomes and limitations: Healthy controls reportedly lacked the autoreactive clonotypes serially found in patients' blood. In some patient and control memory CD4+ samples, autoreactive clones were absent. Same-patient CSF and blood CD4+ T cell clonotypes included HCRT-specific and TRIB2-specific autoreactive ones.

With regard to this clone: Its specificity is unknown.

Germline lookup yields CDR1 SGHTA and CDR2 FQGNSA. The V end lost 1 base, the J end lost 5 bases, and 14 bases lay between the germline ends. The CDR3 length is 15 residues. Produced via immunoSEQ multiplex PCR; TCRdb's table is partial and in-frame only. The repertoire includes about 33,000 clones, roughly 88% of them detected once, and approximately 1.2% sits in the top ten. The source material was CD45RA- memory CD4+ T cells from PBMCs. This receptor was identified in a human donor with narcolepsy. The chain is built from TRBV7-2 and TRBJ2-5; D may match TRBD1 or TRBD2 (6 bases each). The CDR3 sequence is CASSLDRGRVETQYF. The CDR3 DNA is TGTGCCAGCAGCTTAGATCGGGGGCGGGTGGAGACCCAGTACTTC.